This TCR beta chain was captured by sequencing in a study of OX40 agonist ivuxolimab in advanced cancers. TCRdb's copy holds only in-frame clones and misses some; the assay was immunoSEQ multiplex PCR. The sample records 25,000 or so clones, 73% being singletons. CDR1 is MDHEN and CDR2 is SYDVKM in the germline V gene. The CDR3 spans 15 residues. J lost 16 bases, V lost 2 bases, and 16 bases had no gene match. V usage is TRBV28 and J usage is TRBJ1-5; 8 bases map to TRBD1. The sequencing used CD4+ or CD8+ T cells sorted from blood, collected in a trial of the OX40 agonist ivuxolimab. This sequence originates from an adult with an advanced solid tumor such as melanoma, head and neck, liver or kidney cancer. The CDR3 coding sequence is TGTGCCAGCAGTTTAATGGGGACAGGCCAGGGGTACGAACATTTT. This gives the protein CASSLMGTGQGYEHF. The full variable domain, completed using reference TRBV28 and TRBJ1-5, is DVKVTQSSRYLVKRTGEKVFLECVQDMDHENMFWYRQDPGLGLRLIYFSYDVKMKEKGDIPEGYSVSREKKERFSLILESASTNQTSMYLCASSLMGTGQGYEHFGDGTRLSIL.